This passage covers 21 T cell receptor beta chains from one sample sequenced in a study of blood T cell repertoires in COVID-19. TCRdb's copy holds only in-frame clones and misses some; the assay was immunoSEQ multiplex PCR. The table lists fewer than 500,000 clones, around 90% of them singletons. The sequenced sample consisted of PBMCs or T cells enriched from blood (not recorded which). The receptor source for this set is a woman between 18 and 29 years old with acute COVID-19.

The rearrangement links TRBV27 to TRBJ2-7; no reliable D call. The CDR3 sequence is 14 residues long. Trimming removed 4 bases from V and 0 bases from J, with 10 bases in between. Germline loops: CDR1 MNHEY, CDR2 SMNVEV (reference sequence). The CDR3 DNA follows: TGTGCCAGCAGTTCTCGACAAAGCTCCTACGAGCAGTACTTC. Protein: CASSSRQSSYEQYF.

CDR3 residues: CAGKREGSYEQYF. CDR3 bases: TGTGCCGGCAAGAGAGAGGGAAGCTACGAGCAGTACTTC. The chain uses TRBV6-5 and TRBJ2-7, with D maybe TRBD2 (5 bases). V was cut by 11 bases and J by 3 bases, with 17 bases left in between. The germline CDR1 and CDR2 sequences are MNHEY and SVGAGI. The CDR3 totals 13 residues.

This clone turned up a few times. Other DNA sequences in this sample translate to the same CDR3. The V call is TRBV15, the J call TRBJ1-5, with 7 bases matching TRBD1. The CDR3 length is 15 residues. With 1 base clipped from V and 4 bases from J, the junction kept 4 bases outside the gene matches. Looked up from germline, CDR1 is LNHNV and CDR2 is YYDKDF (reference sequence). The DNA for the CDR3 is TGTGCCACCAGCAGAGGACAGGGAAGAAATCAGCCCCAGCATTTT. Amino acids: CATSRGQGRNQPQHF.

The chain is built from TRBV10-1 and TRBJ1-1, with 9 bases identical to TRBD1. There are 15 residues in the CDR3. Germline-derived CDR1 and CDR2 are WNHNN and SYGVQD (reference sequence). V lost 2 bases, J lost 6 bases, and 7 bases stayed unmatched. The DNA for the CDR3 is TGCGCCAGCAGTGAGACAGGGGGCGTGAGGTCTGAAGCTTTCTTT. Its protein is CASSETGGVRSEAFF.

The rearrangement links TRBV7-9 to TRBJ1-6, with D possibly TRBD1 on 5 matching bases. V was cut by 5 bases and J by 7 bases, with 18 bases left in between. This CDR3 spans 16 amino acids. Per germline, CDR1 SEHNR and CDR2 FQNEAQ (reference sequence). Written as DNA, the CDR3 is TGTGCCAGCAGCCGGAGCGGGGACCCATCGAATTCACCCCTCCACTTT. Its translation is CASSRSGDPSNSPLHF. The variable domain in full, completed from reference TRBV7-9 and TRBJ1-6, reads DTGVSQNPRHKITKRGQNVTFRCDPISEHNRLYWYRQTLGQGPEFLTYFQNEAQLEKSRLLSDRFSAERPKGSFSTLEIQRTEQGDSAMYLCASSRSGDPSNSPLHFGNGTRLTVT.

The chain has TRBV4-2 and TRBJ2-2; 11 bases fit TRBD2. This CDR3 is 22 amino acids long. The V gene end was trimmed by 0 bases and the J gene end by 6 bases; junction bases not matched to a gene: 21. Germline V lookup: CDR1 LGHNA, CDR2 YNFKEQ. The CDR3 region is CASSQEAKGSGSGRAVAGELFF. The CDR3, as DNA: TGTGCCAGCAGCCAAGAGGCTAAGGGGAGCGGTAGCGGGAGGGCGGTGGCCGGGGAGCTGTTTTTT.

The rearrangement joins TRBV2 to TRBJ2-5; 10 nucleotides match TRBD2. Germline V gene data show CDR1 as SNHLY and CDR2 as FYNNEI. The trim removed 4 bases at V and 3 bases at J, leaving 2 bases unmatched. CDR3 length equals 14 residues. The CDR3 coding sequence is TGTGCCAGCAGTGTTGGACTAGCGGAAGAGACCCAGTACTTC. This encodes CASSVGLAEETQYF. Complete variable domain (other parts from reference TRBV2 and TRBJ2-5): EPEVTQTPSHQVTQMGQEVILRCVPISNHLYFYWYRQILGQKVEFLVSFYNNEISEKSEIFDDQFSVERPDGSNFTLKIRSTKLEDSAMYFCASSVGLAEETQYFGPGTRLLVL.

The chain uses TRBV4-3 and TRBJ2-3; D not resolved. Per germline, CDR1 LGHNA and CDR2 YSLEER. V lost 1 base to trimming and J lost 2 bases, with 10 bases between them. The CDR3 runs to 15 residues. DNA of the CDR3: TGCGCCAGCAGCCAAGTTGCAGGCTACACAGATACGCAGTATTTT. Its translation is CASSQVAGYTDTQYF.

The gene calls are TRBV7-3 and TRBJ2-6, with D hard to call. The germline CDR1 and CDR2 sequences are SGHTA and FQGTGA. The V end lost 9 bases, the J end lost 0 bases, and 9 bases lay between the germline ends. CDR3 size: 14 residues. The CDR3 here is CASSSGSGANVLTF. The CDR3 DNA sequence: TGTGCCAGTAGTTCAGGCTCTGGGGCCAACGTCCTGACTTTC.

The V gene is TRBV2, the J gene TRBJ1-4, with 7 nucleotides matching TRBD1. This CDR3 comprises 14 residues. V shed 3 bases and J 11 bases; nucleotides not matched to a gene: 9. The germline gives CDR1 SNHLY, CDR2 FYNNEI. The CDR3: CASSDGRGERKLFF. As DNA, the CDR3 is TGTGCCAGCAGTGACGGCAGGGGGGAGCGGAAACTGTTTTTT. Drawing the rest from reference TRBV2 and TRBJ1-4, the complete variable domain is EPEVTQTPSHQVTQMGQEVILRCVPISNHLYFYWYRQILGQKVEFLVSFYNNEISEKSEIFDDQFSVERPDGSNFTLKIRSTKLEDSAMYFCASSDGRGERKLFFGSGTQLSVL.

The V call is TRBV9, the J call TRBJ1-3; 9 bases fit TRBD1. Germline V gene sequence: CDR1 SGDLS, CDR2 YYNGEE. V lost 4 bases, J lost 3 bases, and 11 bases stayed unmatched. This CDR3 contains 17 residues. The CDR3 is CASSLLDRGSDGNTIYF. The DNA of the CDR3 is TGTGCCAGCAGCCTCCTGGACAGGGGATCAGATGGAAACACCATATATTTT.

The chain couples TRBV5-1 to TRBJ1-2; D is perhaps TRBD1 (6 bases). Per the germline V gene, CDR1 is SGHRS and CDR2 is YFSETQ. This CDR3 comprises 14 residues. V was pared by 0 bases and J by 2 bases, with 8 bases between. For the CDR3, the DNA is TGCGCCAGCAGCTTGGGCAGGGGAAACTATGGCTACACCTTC. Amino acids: CASSLGRGNYGYTF.

The CDR3: CASSQERGGHTYNEQFF. The CDR3 DNA reads as TGTGCCAGCAGCCAAGAACGGGGGGGCCATACCTACAATGAGCAGTTCTTC. V usage is TRBV4-2 and J usage is TRBJ2-1, with 8 bases matching TRBD2. The junction had 6 bases not matched to a gene; V was cut back by 0 bases and J by 2 bases. The CDR3 loop spans 17 amino acids. Per the germline V gene, CDR1 is LGHNA and CDR2 is YNFKEQ.

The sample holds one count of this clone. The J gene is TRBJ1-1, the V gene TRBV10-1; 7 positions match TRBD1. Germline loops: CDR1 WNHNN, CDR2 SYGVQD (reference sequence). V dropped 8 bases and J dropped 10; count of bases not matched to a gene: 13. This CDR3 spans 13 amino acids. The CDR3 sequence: CASARDRAEGAFF. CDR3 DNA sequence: TGCGCCAGCGCCCGGGACAGAGCGGAGGGAGCTTTCTTT.

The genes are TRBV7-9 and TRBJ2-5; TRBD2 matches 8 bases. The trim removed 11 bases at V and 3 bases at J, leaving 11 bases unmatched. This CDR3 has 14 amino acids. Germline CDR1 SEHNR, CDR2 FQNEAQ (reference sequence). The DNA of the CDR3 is TGTGCCGGACAAGTCGGGACTAGGAAAGAGACCCAGTACTTC. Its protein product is CAGQVGTRKETQYF.

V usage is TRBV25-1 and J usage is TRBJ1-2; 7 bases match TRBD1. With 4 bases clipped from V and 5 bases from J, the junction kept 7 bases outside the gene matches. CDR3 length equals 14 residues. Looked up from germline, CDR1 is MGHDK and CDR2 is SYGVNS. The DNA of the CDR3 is TGTGCCAGCAGTGGAGGGGGCGCAAGGTATGGCTACACCTTC. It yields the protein CASSGGGARYGYTF.

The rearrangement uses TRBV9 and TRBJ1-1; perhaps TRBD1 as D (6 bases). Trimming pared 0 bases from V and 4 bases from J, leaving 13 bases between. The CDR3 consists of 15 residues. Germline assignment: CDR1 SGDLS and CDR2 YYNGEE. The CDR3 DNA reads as TGTGCCAGCAGCGTAGGCGGGGGCGTGGGCACTGAAGCTTTCTTT. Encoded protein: CASSVGGGVGTEAFF.

The CDR3 nucleotides are TGTGCCAGCAGCTCCCCCCGCGGGAGAGGGAACTATGGCTACACCTTC. Amino acid sequence: CASSSPRGRGNYGYTF. V gene TRBV13 combines with J gene TRBJ1-2; no clear D. CDR3 length: 16 amino acids. The germline V gene has CDR1 PRHDT and CDR2 FYEKMQ (reference sequence). V gave up 4 bases and J gave up 2 bases, with 17 bases separating them.

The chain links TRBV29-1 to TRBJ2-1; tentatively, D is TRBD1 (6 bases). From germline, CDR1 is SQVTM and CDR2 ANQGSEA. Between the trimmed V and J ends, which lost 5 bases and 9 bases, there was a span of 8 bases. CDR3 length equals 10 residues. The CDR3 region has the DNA TGCAGCGTTCTCAGGGGTGAGCAGTTCTTC. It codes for CSVLRGEQFF.

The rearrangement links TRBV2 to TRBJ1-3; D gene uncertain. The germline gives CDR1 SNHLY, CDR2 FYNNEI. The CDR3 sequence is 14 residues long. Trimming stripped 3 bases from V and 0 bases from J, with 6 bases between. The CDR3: CASSDRGSGNTIYF. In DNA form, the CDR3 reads TGTGCCAGCAGTGACCGCGGCTCTGGAAACACCATATATTTT. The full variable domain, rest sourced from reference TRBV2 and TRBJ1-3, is EPEVTQTPSHQVTQMGQEVILRCVPISNHLYFYWYRQILGQKVEFLVSFYNNEISEKSEIFDDQFSVERPDGSNFTLKIRSTKLEDSAMYFCASSDRGSGNTIYFGEGSWLTVV.

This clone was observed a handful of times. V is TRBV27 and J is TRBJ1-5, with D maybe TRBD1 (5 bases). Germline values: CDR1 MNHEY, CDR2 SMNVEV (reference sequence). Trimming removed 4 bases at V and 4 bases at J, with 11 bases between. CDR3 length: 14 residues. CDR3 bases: TGTGCCAGCAGTTCCCGGGACTGGAATCAGCCCCAGCATTTT. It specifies CASSSRDWNQPQHF.